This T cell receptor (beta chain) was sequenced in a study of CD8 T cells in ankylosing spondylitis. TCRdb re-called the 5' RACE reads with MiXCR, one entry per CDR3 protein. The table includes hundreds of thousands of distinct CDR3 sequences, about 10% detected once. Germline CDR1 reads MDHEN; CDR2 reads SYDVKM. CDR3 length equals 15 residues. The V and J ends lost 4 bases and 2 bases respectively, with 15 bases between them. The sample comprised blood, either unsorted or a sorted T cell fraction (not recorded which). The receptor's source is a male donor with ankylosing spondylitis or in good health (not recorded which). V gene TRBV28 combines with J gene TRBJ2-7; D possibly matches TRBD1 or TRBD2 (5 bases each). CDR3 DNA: TGTGCCAGCAGTTCTACGGGACGAGGGGCCTACGAGCAGTACTTC. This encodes CASSSTGRGAYEQYF.